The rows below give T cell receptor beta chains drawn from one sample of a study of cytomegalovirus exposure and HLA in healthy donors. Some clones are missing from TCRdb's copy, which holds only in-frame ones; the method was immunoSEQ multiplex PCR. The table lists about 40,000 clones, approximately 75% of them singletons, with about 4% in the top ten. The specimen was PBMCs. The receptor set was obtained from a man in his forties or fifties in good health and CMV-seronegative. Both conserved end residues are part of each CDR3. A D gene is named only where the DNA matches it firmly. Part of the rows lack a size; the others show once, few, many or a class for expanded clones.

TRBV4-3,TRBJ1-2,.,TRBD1,CASSQDSAGGRYGYTF,TGCGCCAGCAGCCAAGATTCGGCAGGGGGCCGGTATGGCTACACCTTC
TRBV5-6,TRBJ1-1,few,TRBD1,CASSYRGLNTEAFF,TGTGCCAGCAGCTACAGGGGATTGAACACTGAAGCTTTCTTT
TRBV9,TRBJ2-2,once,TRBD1,CASSLPGQGAKATGELFF,TGTGCCAGCAGCCTCCCGGGACAGGGGGCAAAGGCCACCGGGGAGCTGTTTTTT
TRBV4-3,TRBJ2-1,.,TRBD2,CASSQDLGGSYNEQFF,TGCGCCAGCAGCCAAGATCTCGGGGGGTCCTACAATGAGCAGTTCTTC
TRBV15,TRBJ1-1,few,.,CATSFEQGTEAFF,TGTGCCACCAGCTTTGAACAGGGAACTGAAGCTTTCTTT
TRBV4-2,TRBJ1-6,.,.,CASSQDPGQGNSPLHF,TGTGCCAGCAGCCAAGATCCGGGACAAGGGAATTCACCCCTCCACTTT
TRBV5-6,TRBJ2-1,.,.,CASSPGEHAYNEQFF,TGTGCCAGCAGCCCAGGGGAGCATGCCTACAATGAGCAGTTCTTC
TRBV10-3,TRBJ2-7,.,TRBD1,CAISESGQGASPEQYF,TGTGCCATCAGTGAGTCGGGACAGGGGGCGAGCCCCGAGCAGTACTTC
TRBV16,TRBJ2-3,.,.,CASSPSSSTDTQYF,TGTGCCAGCAGCCCCTCCTCTAGCACAGATACGCAGTATTTT
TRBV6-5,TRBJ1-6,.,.,CAVGGNSPLHF,TGTGCCGTGGGAGGGAATTCACCCCTCCACTTT
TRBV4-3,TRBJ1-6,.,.,CASSQDRGSSPLHF,TGCGCCAGCAGCCAAGACAGGGGCAGTTCACCCCTCCACTTT
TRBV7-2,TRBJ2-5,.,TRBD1,CASSPGTGGAETQYF,TGTGCCAGCAGCCCGGGGACAGGGGGCGCAGAGACCCAGTACTTC
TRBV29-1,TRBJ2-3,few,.,CSAGAGGPDTQYF,TGCAGCGCTGGGGCAGGGGGGCCAGATACGCAGTATTTT
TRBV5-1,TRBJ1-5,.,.,CASSIQAGQPQHF,TGCGCCAGCAGCATCCAGGCTGGTCAGCCCCAGCATTTT
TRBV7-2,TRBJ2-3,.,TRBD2,CASSLRSGTGGRFADTQYF,TGTGCCAGCAGCTTACGATCAGGAACGGGGGGGCGTTTTGCAGATACGCAGTATTTT
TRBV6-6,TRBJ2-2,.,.,CASTLEGGELFF,TGTGCCAGCACCCTAGAGGGCGGGGAGCTGTTTTTT
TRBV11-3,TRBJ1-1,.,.,CASSLEGDTEAFF,TGTGCCAGCAGCTTAGAAGGGGACACTGAAGCTTTCTTT
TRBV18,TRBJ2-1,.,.,CASSPPSGSYNEQFF,TGTGCCAGCTCACCACCGAGCGGTTCCTACAATGAGCAGTTCTTC
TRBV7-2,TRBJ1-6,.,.,CASSLAGGRQGSPLHF,TGTGCCAGCAGCTTAGCAGGAGGGAGGCAGGGTTCACCCCTCCACTTT
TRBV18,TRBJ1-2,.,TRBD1,CASSLGQGVDYGYTF,TGTGCCAGCTCCCTCGGACAGGGTGTAGACTATGGCTACACCTTC
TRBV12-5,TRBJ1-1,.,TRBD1,CASGLDTGTGPLNTEAFF,TGTGCTAGTGGTTTGGACACCGGGACAGGGCCCTTGAACACTGAAGCTTTCTTT
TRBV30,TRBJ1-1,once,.,CAWSPRQFEAFF,TGTGCCTGGAGTCCGAGACAGTTTGAAGCTTTCTTT
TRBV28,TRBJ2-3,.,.,CASSSGITLDTDTQYF,TGTGCCAGCAGTTCAGGGATAACTCTAGACACAGATACGCAGTATTTT
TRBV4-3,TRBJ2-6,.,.,CASSQELTYSGAGANVLTF,TGCGCCAGCAGCCAAGAACTTACGTATTCGGGGGCTGGGGCCAACGTCCTGACTTTC
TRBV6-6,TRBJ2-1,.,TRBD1,CASSSTGTGFNEQFF,TGTGCCAGCAGTTCAACCGGGACAGGGTTCAATGAGCAGTTCTTC
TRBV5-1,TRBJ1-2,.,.,CASSAPGHHGYTF,TGCGCCAGCAGCGCCCCAGGGCACCATGGCTACACCTTC
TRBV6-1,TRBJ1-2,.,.,CASSGGTWLKYGYTF,TGTGCCAGCAGTGGGGGGACTTGGTTAAAATATGGCTACACCTTC
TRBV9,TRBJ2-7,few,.,CASSRGSTNYEQYF,TGTGCCAGCAGCCGCGGGTCAACCAACTACGAGCAGTACTTC
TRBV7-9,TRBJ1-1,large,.,CASSQGPGRATEAFF,TGTGCCAGCAGCCAGGGGCCAGGGCGGGCCACTGAAGCTTTCTTT
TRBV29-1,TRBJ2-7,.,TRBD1,CSVVGGQGSEQYF,TGCAGCGTTGTCGGGGGACAGGGGAGCGAGCAGTACTTC
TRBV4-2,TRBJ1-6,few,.,CASSQDLGRGNSPLHF,TGTGCCAGCAGCCAAGATCTGGGCAGGGGAAATTCACCCCTCCACTTT
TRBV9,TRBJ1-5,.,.,CASSAGGGSNQPQHF,TGTGCCAGCAGCGCCGGGGGGGGTAGCAATCAGCCCCAGCATTTT
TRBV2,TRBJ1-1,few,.,CASSDGGRFTEAFF,TGTGCCAGCAGTGACGGGGGGCGTTTCACTGAAGCTTTCTTT